The 30 T cell receptor beta chains below all came from one sample that was sequenced in a study of identical twins. Each CDR3 protein gets one entry after TCRdb re-called the 5' RACE reads with MiXCR. The sample holds about 690,000 distinct CDR3 sequences, approximately 6% seen once. Sequenced input: naive T cells sorted from blood. Source of these receptors: a man in his late teens or twenties in good health.

Only a few counts were recorded for this clonotype. This chain connects TRBV11-1 to TRBJ2-7; TRBD2 agrees at 9 bases. The V segment lost 1 base and the J segment 0 bases; nucleotides outside the gene matches: 10. Per the germline V gene, CDR1 is SGHAT and CDR2 is FQDESV (reference sequence). The CDR3 covers 18 residues. The CDR3 nucleotides are TGTGCCAGCAGCTTAGGAGGATTGGGTAGCGGGAGCTCCTACGAGCAGTACTTC. Translation: CASSLGGLGSGSSYEQYF.

Many counts were recorded for this clonotype. The CDR3 sequence is CASSPRGQGAGEKLFF. The CDR3 region has the DNA TGTGCCAGCAGCCCCCGAGGACAGGGGGCGGGTGAAAAACTGTTTTTT. The V gene is TRBV9, the J gene TRBJ1-4; 11 bases match TRBD1. This CDR3 region has 16 residues. V shed 4 bases, J shed 7 bases, and the junction held 9 bases outside the gene matches. Germline V gives CDR1 SGDLS, CDR2 YYNGEE. The complete variable domain, with remaining parts taken from reference TRBV9 and TRBJ1-4, reads DSGVTQTPKHLITATGQRVTLRCSPRSGDLSVYWYQQSLDQGLQFLIQYYNGEERAKGNILERFSAQQFPDLHSELNLSSLELGDSALYFCASSPRGQGAGEKLFFGSGTQLSVL.

The sample holds a few counts of this clonotype. This chain connects TRBV7-9 to TRBJ2-1; TRBD2 aligns across 8 bases. Unmatched junction bases numbered 10, after V lost 5 bases and J lost 1 base. The CDR3 spans 17 residues. Looked up from germline, CDR1 is SEHNR and CDR2 is FQNEAQ (reference sequence). This CDR3 reads CASSPPSGGSSYNEQFF. In DNA form, the CDR3 reads TGTGCCAGCAGCCCACCATCGGGGGGGTCATCCTACAATGAGCAGTTCTTC.

This clonotype has just a few counts. The genes are TRBV4-3 and TRBJ1-2; D gene uncertain. Trimming removed 0 bases at V and 8 bases at J, with 10 bases between. Germline assignment: CDR1 LGHNA and CDR2 YSLEER. CDR3 length equals 13 residues. The CDR3 DNA sequence: TGCGCCAGCAGCCAAGATTGGGCAGCGGGCTACACCTTC. It encodes CASSQDWAAGYTF.

The chain recombines TRBV6-2 or TRBV6-3 with TRBJ2-3, with D hard to call. Germline CDR1 reads MNHEY; CDR2 reads SVGEGT. The CDR3 is made up of 13 amino acids. Trimming pared 2 bases from V and 8 bases from J, leaving 11 bases between. The CDR3 nucleotides are TGTGCCAGCAGTTACGCAGATCGAGCTACGCAGTATTTT. It codes for CASSYADRATQYF.

This sequence joins TRBV24-1 and TRBJ2-1, with 11 bases lining up with TRBD2. In germline, CDR1 is KGHDR, CDR2 SFDVKD. J gave up 8 bases and V 7 bases, and 12 bases lay outside the gene matches. This CDR3 region has 16 residues. Written as DNA, the CDR3 is TGTGCCACCAGAGGCGGTAGCGGGAGGGCCCTCGATGAGCAGTTCTTC. Residues: CATRGGSGRALDEQFF.

This clonotype was detected a few times. The chain uses TRBV7-9 and TRBJ2-1; a weak D match, TRBD2 (5 bases). The CDR3 extends over 15 amino acids. V lost 5 bases and J 3 bases, leaving 14 bases between the germline ends. From germline, CDR1 is SEHNR and CDR2 FQNEAQ (reference sequence). The CDR3 spells CASSPPLGDYNEQFF. CDR3 nucleotides: TGTGCCAGCAGCCCACCCCTCGGGGACTACAATGAGCAGTTCTTC.

V usage is TRBV2 and J usage is TRBJ1-1; no clear D gene. CDR1 is SNHLY and CDR2 is FYNNEI in the germline V gene. Trimming removed 1 base from V and 11 bases from J, with 11 bases in between. The CDR3 loop spans 12 amino acids. The CDR3, as DNA: TGTGCCAGCAGTGAAGGGGGTACATCGGCTTTCTTT. It encodes CASSEGGTSAFF. The variable domain in full, completed from reference TRBV2 and TRBJ1-1, reads EPEVTQTPSHQVTQMGQEVILRCVPISNHLYFYWYRQILGQKVEFLVSFYNNEISEKSEIFDDQFSVERPDGSNFTLKIRSTKLEDSAMYFCASSEGGTSAFFGQGTRLTVV.

The table lists this clonotype with many counts. The V and J genes are TRBV12-3 or TRBV12-4 and TRBJ1-1, with 7 bases identical to TRBD1. V dropped 6 bases and J dropped 7; count of bases not matched to a gene: 5. The length of the CDR3 is 12 residues. As DNA, the CDR3 is TGTGCCAGCAGACCGGACAGGAATGAAGCTTTCTTT. This gives the protein CASRPDRNEAFF.

In its sample, this clonotype was seen many times. The chain combines TRBV18 with TRBJ2-5; D tentatively fits TRBD1 or TRBD2 (5 bases each). Germline CDR1 is KGHSH and CDR2 is LQKENI. V was cut by 6 bases and J by 2 bases, with 10 bases left in between. The CDR3 sequence is 13 residues long. The CDR3: CASSYEGQETQYF. As DNA, the CDR3 is TGTGCCAGCTCCTACGAGGGGCAAGAGACCCAGTACTTC.

This clonotype was observed a handful of times. The V and J genes are TRBV20-1 and TRBJ2-7; 7 bases match TRBD2. This CDR3 is built from 15 residues. Losses at the gene ends were 4 bases for V and 5 bases for J; bases not matched to a gene: 14. Germline lookup yields CDR1 DFQATT and CDR2 SNEGSKA (reference sequence). This CDR3 is CSAKSLEAGRHEQYF. CDR3 DNA sequence: TGCAGTGCTAAGTCTTTGGAAGCGGGAAGGCACGAGCAGTACTTC.

In this sample, this clonotype turned up many times. The rearrangement uses TRBV5-1 and TRBJ1-5; D unresolved. CDR3 length: 16 amino acids. From germline, CDR1 is SGHRS and CDR2 YFSETQ. The V and J ends lost 3 bases and 0 bases respectively, with 13 bases between them. CDR3 sequence reads: CASSSDGLYSNQPQHF. DNA for the CDR3: TGCGCCAGCAGCTCGGACGGACTTTATAGCAATCAGCCCCAGCATTTT.

The chain joins TRBV5-1 to TRBJ2-7; 16 bases align to TRBD2. The CDR3 covers 16 residues. Trimming removed 3 bases from V and 7 bases from J; junction bases left unmatched: 7. Looked up from germline, CDR1 is SGHRS and CDR2 is YFSETQ. The CDR3 reads CASSWGLAGGPEEQYF. The CDR3 bases are TGCGCCAGCAGCTGGGGACTAGCGGGAGGGCCAGAAGAGCAGTACTTC.

CDR3 amino acids: CSVLGDRRYEQYF. Written as DNA, the CDR3 is TGCAGCGTTCTGGGGGACAGGAGGTACGAGCAGTACTTC. V usage is TRBV29-1 and J usage is TRBJ2-7; 8 bases map to TRBD1. J lost 4 bases, V lost 5 bases, and 7 bases had no gene match. Germline V CDR1 and CDR2: SQVTM, ANQGSEA. The length of the CDR3 is 13 residues.

This clonotype was detected ten times or more. This chain links TRBV20-1 with TRBJ1-2; no definite D call. The length of the CDR3 is 13 residues. Between the trimmed V and J ends, which lost 5 bases and 4 bases, there was a span of 14 bases. In germline, CDR1 is DFQATT, CDR2 SNEGSKA (reference sequence). CDR3 coding DNA: TGCAGTGCTGTCGGCGGAGAAACCTATGGCTACACCTTC. Translating gives CSAVGGETYGYTF.

This clonotype was seen a handful of times. This chain links TRBV12-3 or TRBV12-4 with TRBJ2-7; D is perhaps TRBD1 or TRBD2 (5 bases each). The CDR3 length is 12 residues. Trimming left V 8 bases short and J 2 bases short, with 10 bases between. The CDR3 nucleotides read TGTGCCAGCGGGACGGTAACCTACGAGCAGTACTTC. It translates to CASGTVTYEQYF.

This clonotype came up a few times. The rearrangement uses TRBV18 and TRBJ1-5, with D hard to call. V was trimmed by 1 base and J by 5 bases, leaving 6 bases between them. Germline V lookup: CDR1 KGHSH, CDR2 LQKENI. This CDR3 is 13 amino acids long. The CDR3 here is CASSPRIDQPQHF. In DNA form, the CDR3 reads TGTGCCAGCTCACCACGGATTGATCAGCCCCAGCATTTT.

At least ten counts were recorded for this clonotype. The chain recombines TRBV10-3 with TRBJ2-3; D unclear. Between the trimmed V and J ends, which lost 10 bases and 2 bases, there was a span of 10 bases. The CDR3 is made up of 12 amino acids. Per the germline V gene, CDR1 is ENHRY and CDR2 is SYGVKD. CDR3 DNA sequence: TGTGCCACCACCCCGAACACAGATACGCAGTATTTT. This gives the protein CATTPNTDTQYF.

This clonotype appeared a few times. This rearrangement joins TRBV7-2 to TRBJ2-1; 9 nucleotides match TRBD2. The V gene's germline CDR1 is SGHTA and CDR2 FQGNSA. The CDR3 sequence is 15 residues long. Losses at the gene ends were 5 bases for V and 4 bases for J; bases not matched to a gene: 6. DNA of the CDR3: TGTGCCAGCAGCCTTAGCGGGAGTGCTTACAATGAGCAGTTCTTC. This encodes CASSLSGSAYNEQFF.

There are many counts of this clonotype. This chain uses TRBV12-3 or TRBV12-4 with TRBJ1-5; weak D call: TRBD1 (5 bases). V dropped 7 bases and J dropped 8 bases, with 18 bases sitting between them. The CDR3 is 14 residues long. CDR3 DNA: TGTGCCAGCAACCCCCTTGGGGGAAGGGAGCCCCAGCATTTT. Translated: CASNPLGGREPQHF.

There are a few counts of this clonotype. This rearrangement joins TRBV5-1 to TRBJ2-5; a weak D match, TRBD2 (5 bases). Trimming took 4 bases from V and 2 from J, leaving 21 bases between them. The CDR3 has 17 residues. In germline, CDR1 is SGHRS, CDR2 YFSETQ. CDR3 sequence reads: CASSQRPPRTGQETQYF. In nucleotides, the CDR3 is TGCGCCAGCAGCCAAAGACCACCCCGGACGGGGCAAGAGACCCAGTACTTC. The complete variable domain, with remaining parts taken from reference TRBV5-1 and TRBJ2-5, reads KAGVTQTPRYLIKTRGQQVTLSCSPISGHRSVSWYQQTPGQGLQFLFEYFSETQRNKGNFPGRFSGRQFSNSRSEMNVSTLELGDSALYLCASSQRPPRTGQETQYFGPGTRLLVL.

This clonotype was observed a handful of times. This sequence joins TRBV15 and TRBJ1-5; 7 bases agree with TRBD1. The CDR3 totals 15 residues. The ends lost 1 base at V and 3 bases at J; junction bases unmatched: 3. Germline CDR1 is LNHNV and CDR2 is YYDKDF (reference sequence). CDR3 DNA: TGTGCCACCAGCAGAGGAGACAGGGCCAATCAGCCCCAGCATTTT. Amino acid sequence: CATSRGDRANQPQHF.

This clonotype has more than one count but fewer than ten. V usage is TRBV20-1 and J usage is TRBJ1-2, with 8 positions matching TRBD1. Losses at the gene ends were 2 bases for V and 8 bases for J; bases not matched to a gene: 4. Germline CDR1 and CDR2: DFQATT and SNEGSKA (reference sequence). This CDR3 spans 12 amino acids. Here the CDR3 DNA reads TGCAGTGCTAGACAGGGGGCGGGGGGCTACACCTTC. Amino acids: CSARQGAGGYTF.

This clonotype was recorded a few times. The chain uses TRBV24-1 and TRBJ2-3; D not certain. The CDR3 runs 14 residues. CDR1 KGHDR and CDR2 SFDVKD come from the germline V gene. V was clipped by 5 bases and J by 2 bases, with 10 bases between them. The CDR3 loop is CATSGTTVTDTQYF. CDR3 bases: TGTGCCACCAGTGGAACGACCGTCACAGATACGCAGTATTTT.

This clonotype showed up many times. The chain couples TRBV12-3 or TRBV12-4 to TRBJ1-4; D remains unclear. Trimming stripped 1 base from V and 0 bases from J, with 12 bases between. The CDR3 has 17 amino acids. The CDR3 sequence: CASSLGGGGATNEKLFF. CDR3 nucleotides: TGTGCCAGCAGTTTAGGTGGCGGCGGCGCAACTAATGAAAAACTGTTTTTT.

This clonotype was found many times. The chain recombines TRBV5-1 with TRBJ1-5; D is uncertain. Per the germline V gene, CDR1 is SGHRS and CDR2 is YFSETQ. Between the trimmed V and J ends, which lost 0 bases and 3 bases, there was a span of 10 bases. The CDR3 has 15 amino acids. The CDR3 DNA is TGCGCCAGCAGCTTGGAAGGTGACCTCAATCAGCCCCAGCATTTT. Amino acid sequence: CASSLEGDLNQPQHF.

This clonotype occurred many times. The rearrangement joins TRBV11-2 to TRBJ2-5; possibly TRBD2 for D (6 bases). The germline gives CDR1 SGHAT, CDR2 FQNNGV. V shed 3 bases and J shed 1 base, with 21 bases lying between them. The CDR3 sequence is 18 residues long. Here the CDR3 DNA reads TGTGCCAGCAGCTTCCCCAGCCGCGGGCGGGACCTCCAAGAGACCCAGTACTTC. Translation gives CASSFPSRGRDLQETQYF.

This clonotype occurred many times. The V call is TRBV5-1, the J call TRBJ1-4; tentative D call: TRBD1 (5 bases). The germline gives CDR1 SGHRS, CDR2 YFSETQ. V was trimmed by 4 bases and J by 6 bases, leaving 13 bases between them. The CDR3 spans 14 residues. This CDR3 reads CASSPGTGHEKLFF. As DNA, the CDR3 is TGCGCCAGCAGCCCAGGGACGGGACATGAAAAACTGTTTTTT.

This clonotype came up many times. The chain links TRBV9 to TRBJ2-3; D might be TRBD2 (6 bases). With 2 bases removed from V and 4 bases from J, the gap between germline ends came to 14 bases. The germline V gene has CDR1 SGDLS and CDR2 YYNGEE. This CDR3 has 15 residues. The CDR3 sequence: CASSVGGVDPDTQYF. As DNA, the CDR3 is TGTGCCAGCAGCGTGGGGGGAGTAGACCCAGATACGCAGTATTTT.

In its sample, this clonotype was seen many times. Its ends do not fully match the called genes, so a read error is possible. V usage is TRBV9 and J usage is TRBJ2-7, with 9 bases identical to TRBD1. This CDR3 comprises 15 residues. The germline CDR1 and CDR2 sequences are SGDLS and YYNGEE. CDR3 amino acids: CASSVGGTGSSEQYF. The CDR3 DNA follows: TGTGCCAGCAGCGTTGGAGGGACAGGGTCCTCCGAGCAGTACTTC. The variable domain in full, with the rest retrieved from reference TRBV9 and TRBJ2-7, is DSGVTQTPKHLITATGQRVTLRCSPRSGDLSVYWYQQSLDQGLQFLIQYYNGEERAKGNILERFSAQQFPDLHSELNLSSLELGDSALYFCASSVGGTGSSEQYFGPGTRLTVT.